Following are 18 T cell receptor beta chains from one sample sequenced in a study of CD8 T cells in Susac syndrome. Random hexamers primed reverse transcription of 0.5 to 1 ug RNA. Using its own MiXCR run on the immunoSEQ multiplex PCR reads, TCRdb lists one record per CDR3 protein. Here the sample spans a few hundred thousand distinct CDR3 sequences, 80% to 95% being singletons. The material sequenced was CD4+ T cells from PBMCs. These receptors all stem from a human donor with multiple sclerosis.

The chain is built from TRBV12-3 or TRBV12-4 and TRBJ2-3, with no clear D. The CDR3 consists of 14 residues. The ends were cut back, 3 bases at V and 2 bases at J, with 9 bases in the middle. Here the CDR3 reads CASSLVADTDTQYF. CDR3 coding DNA: TGTGCCAGCAGTTTGGTGGCGGACACAGATACGCAGTATTTT.

The rearrangement joins TRBV4-1 to TRBJ2-1; D possibly corresponds to TRBD2 (6 bases). Germline CDR1 is MGHRA and CDR2 is YSYEKL. V was cut by 1 base and J by 4 bases, with 17 bases left in between. The CDR3 extends over 17 amino acids. The CDR3: CASSQVLSGLTYNEQFF. For the CDR3, the DNA is TGCGCCAGCAGCCAAGTTTTATCGGGACTTACTTACAATGAGCAGTTCTTC.

The chain couples TRBV7-9 to TRBJ2-1; 9 bases are a match to TRBD1. This CDR3 has 19 residues. Losses at the gene ends were 4 bases for V and 9 bases for J; bases not matched to a gene: 22. Germline values: CDR1 SEHNR, CDR2 FQNEAQ (reference sequence). The CDR3 region is CASSYNRDRVISSSGEQFF. As DNA, the CDR3 is TGTGCCAGCAGCTACAACCGGGACAGGGTTATCTCCTCAAGCGGTGAGCAGTTCTTC.

The chain uses TRBV11-2 and TRBJ2-3; either TRBD1 or TRBD2 may fit D (7 bases each). Looked up from germline, CDR1 is SGHAT and CDR2 is FQNNGV. CDR3 size: 15 residues. Trimming took 5 bases from V and 3 from J, leaving 15 bases between them. The chain's CDR3 is CASSPQGGKTDTQYF. CDR3 bases: TGTGCCAGCAGCCCCCAGGGGGGGAAAACAGATACGCAGTATTTT.

V usage is TRBV11-3 and J usage is TRBJ2-5; 7 bases are shared with TRBD2. Germline-derived CDR1 and CDR2 are SGHNT and YENEEA. CDR3 length: 14 amino acids. After removal of 8 bases from V and 2 bases from J, the junction contained 8 bases not matched to a gene. The CDR3 is CASPALAVQETQYF. The CDR3, as DNA: TGTGCCAGCCCCGCGCTAGCGGTTCAAGAGACCCAGTACTTC.

The chain combines TRBV21-1 with TRBJ1-3; the table's D call TRBD1 went unverified against the DNA. TRBV21-1 is a documented pseudogene. The CDR3 covers 14 residues. The CDR3 region is CAGGQGPSGNTIYF. CDR3 DNA: TGTGCCGGGGGACAGGGACCCTCTGGAAACACCATATATTTT.

The chain carries TRBV4-1 and TRBJ1-5; tentative D call: TRBD1 (5 bases). Trimming pared 0 bases from V and 2 bases from J, leaving 14 bases between. The CDR3 has 17 residues. CDR1 and CDR2 from the germline V gene are MGHRA and YSYEKL. The chain's CDR3 is CASSQESRGVGNQPQHF. The CDR3 region has the DNA TGCGCCAGCAGCCAAGAGTCCCGGGGGGTAGGCAATCAGCCCCAGCATTTT.

The V gene is TRBV6-2 or TRBV6-3, the J gene TRBJ1-5; 7 bases agree with TRBD1. V was clipped by 6 bases and J by 6 bases; unmatched bases: 8. There are 14 residues in the CDR3. Germline V gene sequence: CDR1 MNHEY, CDR2 SVGEGT. CDR3 sequence: CASRFTGVSQPQHF. The CDR3 DNA reads TGTGCCAGCAGGTTCACAGGGGTGAGTCAGCCCCAGCATTTT.

This chain links TRBV3-1 with TRBJ1-5; a weak D match, TRBD1 (6 bases). Trimming stripped 1 base from V and 2 bases from J, with 9 bases between. Germline V CDR1 and CDR2: LGHDT, YNNKEL (reference sequence). This CDR3 spans 15 amino acids. The CDR3 DNA follows: TGTGCCAGCAGCCAAGTGGCAGGGGGCAATCAGCCCCAGCATTTT. Protein sequence: CASSQVAGGNQPQHF.

This chain links TRBV2 with TRBJ2-3; TRBD1 is a possible D gene (6 bases). Trimming took 3 bases from V and 6 from J, leaving 16 bases between them. Germline assignment: CDR1 SNHLY and CDR2 FYNNEI. The CDR3 loop spans 15 amino acids. CDR3 in amino acids: CASSDQSQGTDTQYF. As DNA, the CDR3 is TGTGCCAGCAGTGATCAGTCACAGGGAACGGATACGCAGTATTTT. Using reference TRBV2 and TRBJ2-3 for the parts outside the CDR3, the full variable domain is EPEVTQTPSHQVTQMGQEVILRCVPISNHLYFYWYRQILGQKVEFLVSFYNNEISEKSEIFDDQFSVERPDGSNFTLKIRSTKLEDSAMYFCASSDQSQGTDTQYFGPGTRLTVL.

The V gene is TRBV10-2, the J gene TRBJ1-5; 9 nucleotides line up with TRBD1. Germline V gene lookup returns CDR1 WSHSY and CDR2 SAAADI. V shed 6 bases, J shed 5 bases, and the junction held 8 bases outside the gene matches. This CDR3 region has 15 residues. CDR3 protein: CASRLDRGGDQPQHF. In nucleotides, the CDR3 is TGCGCCAGCAGGTTGGACAGGGGAGGAGATCAGCCCCAGCATTTT.

The chain is built from TRBV12-5 and TRBJ2-3, with D hard to call. The CDR3 is 15 amino acids. Germline V gene data show CDR1 as LGHNT and CDR2 as FRNRAP. The ends were cut back, 6 bases at V and 2 bases at J, with 15 bases in the middle. The CDR3 sequence: CASGNSRIPTDTQYF. In DNA, the CDR3 is TGTGCTAGTGGAAACAGCAGGATTCCCACAGATACGCAGTATTTT.

The chain is built from TRBV3-1 and TRBJ1-1; the D is unclear. Trimming shortened V by 3 bases and J by 1 base, and 18 bases separated the two germline ends. CDR1 LGHDT and CDR2 YNNKEL come from the germline V gene (reference sequence). This CDR3 is 17 amino acids long. CDR3 sequence (DNA): TGTGCCAGCAGCCAGAGGTCCACTCGGGCTCCGAACACTGAAGCTTTCTTT. Translating it yields CASSQRSTRAPNTEAFF.

This chain uses TRBV9 with TRBJ1-2; 7 bases map to TRBD1. The CDR3 consists of 15 residues. Germline CDR1 reads SGDLS; CDR2 reads YYNGEE. J lost 1 base, V lost 0 bases, and 3 bases had no gene match. This chain's CDR3 is CASSVGRGNNYGYTF. CDR3 nucleotides: TGTGCCAGCAGCGTAGGCAGGGGGAATAACTATGGCTACACCTTC.

The chain links TRBV12-3 or TRBV12-4 to TRBJ2-2; TRBD1 matches at 7 bases. The CDR3 loop spans 14 amino acids. V was pared by 6 bases and J by 6 bases, with 7 bases of the junction left unmatched. CDR3: CASRTDRAAGELFF. As DNA, the CDR3 is TGTGCCAGCAGGACCGACAGGGCGGCCGGGGAGCTGTTTTTT.

The chain employs TRBV6-5 and TRBJ2-5, with a weak D call TRBD1 (6 bases). The germline V gene encodes CDR1 MNHEY and CDR2 SVGAGI. Between the trimmed V and J ends, which lost 6 bases and 5 bases, there was a span of 13 bases. CDR3 size: 13 residues. This chain's CDR3 is CASRSPGAETQYF. The CDR3 coding sequence is TGTGCCAGCAGGTCACCAGGGGCGGAGACCCAGTACTTC.

This rearrangement joins TRBV11-2 to TRBJ1-5, with a tentative D call TRBD1 (5 bases). Trimming left V 3 bases short and J 15 bases short, with 18 bases between. CDR1 and CDR2 from the germline V gene are SGHAT and FQNNGV. The CDR3 length is 13 residues. CDR3 region: CASSFNRDSNLHF. The CDR3, as DNA: TGTGCCAGCAGCTTCAACCGGGACTCCAACCTGCATTTT.

CDR3 loop: CASSQRPETEAFF. The CDR3 region has the DNA TGCGCCAGCAGCCAGAGACCGGAGACTGAAGCTTTCTTT. The V call is TRBV4-1, the J call TRBJ1-1, with D unresolved. The V gene lost 3 bases and the J gene lost 5 bases, with 10 bases spanning the gap. Germline V gene data show CDR1 as MGHRA and CDR2 as YSYEKL. The CDR3 is 13 amino acids.